This TCR beta chain came from a study of vaccination effects on CD4 cells after COVID-19. In the study overall: Expansion with viral peptide pools was applied to antigen-specific CD4+ T cells by the ViraFEST assay prior to sequencing.

Findings of the study overall: Marked contraction was observed in infection-induced and vaccine-induced clones late after vaccination.

Assay: immunoSEQ multiplex PCR; the TCRdb copy retains only in-frame clones and omits some. The data contain tens of thousands of clones, roughly 74% of them singletons. From germline, CDR1 is MGHDK and CDR2 SYGVNS. Trimming shortened V by 1 base and J by 0 bases, and 7 bases separated the two germline ends. The CDR3 covers 16 residues. Once cultured for about 9 days, the cells underwent separation to obtain CD4+ T cells. As their vaccination, participants received two doses of either BNT162b2 or mRNA-1273. Nucleocapsid antibodies stayed negative before and after vaccination, showing no earlier SARS-CoV-2 infection. On days 3 and 7, fresh IL-2 medium replaced half the medium. Worth noting for this clone: Its target is unknown.

The sequence was collected from a human donor who received a COVID-19 vaccine. The sequences come from CD4+ T cells from PBMCs cultured without peptide, collected after COVID-19 vaccination. The gene calls are TRBV25-1 and TRBJ2-6; no clear D. CDR3: CASSELKDSGANVLTF. CDR3 nucleotide sequence: TGTGCCAGCAGTGAATTAAAGGACTCTGGGGCCAACGTCCTGACTTTC.